One and the same sample provided the 15 T cell receptor beta chains below, sequenced in a study of cytomegalovirus exposure and HLA in healthy donors. PCR amplification relied on 60 Vbeta primers (plus 13 Jbeta primers). TCRdb's copy holds only in-frame clones and misses some; the assay was immunoSEQ multiplex PCR. This sample has some 150,000 clones, with 80% found just once. The specimen was PBMCs. These TCRs come from a woman aged 40 to 50 in good health and CMV-seropositive.

The chain couples TRBV14 to TRBJ2-7, with 10 bases identical to TRBD2. Germline CDR1 is SGHDN and CDR2 is FVKESK. V lost 2 bases and J lost 7; bases outside the gene matches: 11. The CDR3 has 16 amino acids. This CDR3 reads CASSQRLASGRREQYF. CDR3 nucleotide sequence: TGTGCCAGCAGCCAAAGGCTGGCTAGCGGGAGAAGGGAGCAGTACTTC.

The CDR3 spells CASSLRAGVGGGYTF. The CDR3 DNA reads TGTGCCAGCAGCTTAAGAGCGGGGGTTGGGGGTGGCTACACCTTC. This rearrangement joins TRBV7-3 to TRBJ1-2; a weak D match, TRBD1 (5 bases). In germline, CDR1 is SGHTA, CDR2 FQGTGA. There are 15 residues in the CDR3. V lost 1 base and J 7 bases, leaving 16 bases between the germline ends.

This chain links TRBV15 with TRBJ1-5; D might be TRBD1 (5 bases). The CDR3 has 16 amino acids. Germline V gene sequence: CDR1 LNHNV, CDR2 YYDKDF (reference sequence). V lost 0 bases and J 0 bases, leaving 9 bases between the germline ends. In nucleotides, the CDR3 is TGTGCCACCAGCAGAGATCGGGGGTATAGCAATCAGCCCCAGCATTTT. It translates to CATSRDRGYSNQPQHF. Based on the CDR3 plus reference TRBV15 and TRBJ1-5, the full variable domain is DAMVIQNPRYQVTQFGKPVTLSCSQTLNHNVMYWYQQKSSQAPKLLFHYYDKDFNNEADTPDNFQSRRPNTSFCFLDIRSPGLGDTAMYLCATSRDRGYSNQPQHFGDGTRLSIL.

The CDR3 loop reads CASSLAGGPDTQYF. The CDR3 DNA is TGTGCCAGCAGTTTAGCGGGAGGGCCAGATACGCAGTATTTT. The rearrangement links TRBV27 to TRBJ2-3, with 9 bases identical to TRBD2. The CDR3 is 14 residues long. Germline CDR1 is MNHEY and CDR2 is SMNVEV (reference sequence). Trimming removed 2 bases from V and 4 bases from J; junction bases left unmatched: 1.

This clone appeared a single time. V and J are TRBV29-1 and TRBJ2-1; the D gene is possibly TRBD2 (5 bases). CDR1 is SQVTM, CDR2 ANQGSEA, per germline. V lost 6 bases and J lost 3, with 15 bases in between. The CDR3 loop spans 14 amino acids. This CDR3 reads CSVPLPGSYNEQFF. DNA of the CDR3: TGCAGCGTCCCACTGCCGGGAAGCTACAATGAGCAGTTCTTC.

V usage is TRBV29-1 and J usage is TRBJ1-3; tentative D call: TRBD1 (6 bases). This CDR3 spans 14 amino acids. Trimming stripped 3 bases from V and 3 bases from J, with 12 bases between. The germline CDR1 and CDR2 sequences are SQVTM and ANQGSEA. CDR3 amino acids: CSVDGGAGGNTIYF. The CDR3 nucleotides are TGCAGCGTTGATGGGGGCGCAGGTGGAAACACCATATATTTT. Variable domain in full (rest from reference TRBV29-1 and TRBJ1-3): SAVISQKPSRDICQRGTSLTIQCQVDSQVTMMFWYRQQPGQSLTLIATANQGSEATYESGFVIDKFPISRPNLTFSTLTVSNMSPEDSSIYLCSVDGGAGGNTIYFGEGSWLTVV.

The chain has TRBV2 and TRBJ2-1; 7 positions agree with TRBD2. V lost 1 base to trimming and J lost 9 bases; unmatched junction nucleotides: 6. CDR3 size: 14 residues. Germline V CDR1 and CDR2: SNHLY, FYNNEI. CDR3 sequence (DNA): TGTGCCAGCAGTGAAGTGAGGACTAGAGGTGAGCAGTTCTTC. The encoded protein is CASSEVRTRGEQFF.

This rearrangement joins TRBV19 to TRBJ1-1, with a tentative D call TRBD1 (6 bases). Between the trimmed V and J ends, which lost 5 bases and 3 bases, there was a span of 13 bases. CDR1 and CDR2 from the germline V gene are LNHDA and SQIVND (reference sequence). The CDR3 totals 14 residues. The CDR3 region is CASSVPPGDTEAFF. Written as DNA, the CDR3 is TGTGCCAGTAGTGTCCCCCCAGGGGACACTGAAGCTTTCTTT.

J is TRBJ2-2 and V is TRBV9; D gene uncertain. Germline CDR1 and CDR2: SGDLS and YYNGEE. Trimming removed 4 bases from V and 9 bases from J, with 16 bases in between. This CDR3 is built from 14 residues. The CDR3: CASSPSQSSRELFF. The CDR3 bases are TGTGCCAGCAGCCCGTCCCAGTCGTCCAGGGAGCTGTTTTTT. Based on the CDR3 plus reference TRBV9 and TRBJ2-2, the full variable domain is DSGVTQTPKHLITATGQRVTLRCSPRSGDLSVYWYQQSLDQGLQFLIQYYNGEERAKGNILERFSAQQFPDLHSELNLSSLELGDSALYFCASSPSQSSRELFFGEGSRLTVL.

This chain uses TRBV7-8 with TRBJ1-1, with D perhaps matching TRBD1 (5 bases). The CDR3 length is 15 residues. V was trimmed by 3 bases and J by 1 base, leaving 12 bases between them. Per germline, CDR1 SGHVS and CDR2 FQNEAQ. In DNA form, the CDR3 reads TGTGCCAGCAGCTTCTCCCTCACAGGGAACACTGAAGCTTTCTTT. Amino acids: CASSFSLTGNTEAFF.

The rearrangement uses TRBV7-2 and TRBJ2-1; TRBD1 matches 7 bases. Germline lookup yields CDR1 SGHTA and CDR2 FQGNSA. The CDR3 has 15 residues. V shed 2 bases and J 4 bases; nucleotides not matched to a gene: 5. CDR3 sequence reads: CASSLSGRGYNEQFF. The CDR3 nucleotides read TGTGCCAGCAGCTTAAGTGGCAGGGGGTACAATGAGCAGTTCTTC.

The chain carries TRBV10-2 and TRBJ1-5; D unclear. Deletions cut 3 bases from V and 3 bases from J, with 9 bases between. Germline V gene sequence: CDR1 WSHSY, CDR2 SAAADI. This CDR3 has 14 residues. For the CDR3, the DNA is TGCGCCAGCAGTGACCGGGTCCACAATCAGCCCCAGCATTTT. The encoded protein is CASSDRVHNQPQHF.

The chain recombines TRBV5-1 with TRBJ2-3; perhaps TRBD1 as D (6 bases). The germline CDR1 and CDR2 sequences are SGHRS and YFSETQ. CDR3 length equals 15 residues. Trimming shortened V by 0 bases and J by 0 bases, and 8 bases separated the two germline ends. DNA of the CDR3: TGCGCCAGCAGCTTGGGACAGGCTAGCACAGATACGCAGTATTTT. This gives the protein CASSLGQASTDTQYF.

The rearrangement links TRBV29-1 to TRBJ2-7, with 8 nucleotides matching TRBD2. Germline lookup yields CDR1 SQVTM and CDR2 ANQGSEA. The junction had 5 bases not matched to a gene; V was cut back by 2 bases and J by 5 bases. The CDR3 sequence is 13 residues long. For the CDR3, the DNA is TGCAGCGTTGAATCGGCGGGAGGCCACGAGCAGTACTTC. Translated: CSVESAGGHEQYF.

This clone came up a few times. V usage is TRBV6-6 and J usage is TRBJ2-1; D is uncertain. The CDR3 runs 12 residues. Germline CDR1 MNHNY, CDR2 SVGAGI (reference sequence). Trimming took off 3 bases at V and 7 bases at J, with 7 bases between the two ends. Here the CDR3 reads CASSYVRNEQFF. The CDR3 bases are TGTGCCAGCAGTTATGTCAGGAATGAGCAGTTCTTC.